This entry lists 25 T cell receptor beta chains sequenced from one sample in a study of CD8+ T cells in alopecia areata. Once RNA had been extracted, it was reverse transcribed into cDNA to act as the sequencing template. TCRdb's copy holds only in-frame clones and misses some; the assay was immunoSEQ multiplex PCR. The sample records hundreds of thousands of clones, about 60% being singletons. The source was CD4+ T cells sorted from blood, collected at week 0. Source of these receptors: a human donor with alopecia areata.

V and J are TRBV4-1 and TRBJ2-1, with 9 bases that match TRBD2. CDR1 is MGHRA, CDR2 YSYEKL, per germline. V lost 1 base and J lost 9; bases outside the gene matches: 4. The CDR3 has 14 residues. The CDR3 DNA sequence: TGCGCCAGCAGCCAAGGTCGGACTAGCGTTGAGCAGTTCTTC. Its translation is CASSQGRTSVEQFF.

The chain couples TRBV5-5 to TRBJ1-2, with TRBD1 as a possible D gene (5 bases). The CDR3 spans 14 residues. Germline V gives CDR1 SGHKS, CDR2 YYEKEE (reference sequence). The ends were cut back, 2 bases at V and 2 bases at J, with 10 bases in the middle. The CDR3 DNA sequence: TGTGCCAGCAGCTTCGGGGGACTCAACTATGGCTACACCTTC. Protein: CASSFGGLNYGYTF.

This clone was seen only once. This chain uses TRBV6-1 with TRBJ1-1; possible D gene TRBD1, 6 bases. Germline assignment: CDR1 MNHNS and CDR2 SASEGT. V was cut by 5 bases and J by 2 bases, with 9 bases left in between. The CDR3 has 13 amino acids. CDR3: CASSQGTNTEAFF. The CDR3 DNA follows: TGTGCCAGCAGTCAGGGGACCAACACTGAAGCTTTCTTT.

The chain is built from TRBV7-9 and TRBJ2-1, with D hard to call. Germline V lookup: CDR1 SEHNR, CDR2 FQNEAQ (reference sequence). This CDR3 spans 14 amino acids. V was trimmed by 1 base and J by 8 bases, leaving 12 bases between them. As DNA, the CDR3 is TGTGCCAGCAGCTTAGAGTTGGGGTTCCATGAGCAGTTCTTC. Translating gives CASSLELGFHEQFF.

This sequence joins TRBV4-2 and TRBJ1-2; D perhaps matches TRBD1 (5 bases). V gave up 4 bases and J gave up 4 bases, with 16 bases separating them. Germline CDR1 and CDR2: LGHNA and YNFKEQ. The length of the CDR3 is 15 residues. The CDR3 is CASSPDGAAIYGYTF. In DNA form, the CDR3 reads TGTGCCAGCAGCCCGGACGGGGCAGCAATCTATGGCTACACCTTC.

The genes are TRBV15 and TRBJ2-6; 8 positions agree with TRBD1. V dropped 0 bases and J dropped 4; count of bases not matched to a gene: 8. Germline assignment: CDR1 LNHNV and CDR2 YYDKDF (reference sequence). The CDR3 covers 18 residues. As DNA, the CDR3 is TGTGCCACCAGCAGAGATACGTACAGGGGGACAGGGGCCAACGTCCTGACTTTC. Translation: CATSRDTYRGTGANVLTF.

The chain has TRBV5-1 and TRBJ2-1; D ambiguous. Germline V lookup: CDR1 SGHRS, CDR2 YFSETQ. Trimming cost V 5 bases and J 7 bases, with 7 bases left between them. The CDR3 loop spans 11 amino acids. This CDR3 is CASRGMNEQFF. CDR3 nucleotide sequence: TGCGCCAGCAGGGGTATGAATGAGCAGTTCTTC. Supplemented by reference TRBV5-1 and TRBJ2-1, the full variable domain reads KAGVTQTPRYLIKTRGQQVTLSCSPISGHRSVSWYQQTPGQGLQFLFEYFSETQRNKGNFPGRFSGRQFSNSRSEMNVSTLELGDSALYLCASRGMNEQFFGPGTRLTVL.

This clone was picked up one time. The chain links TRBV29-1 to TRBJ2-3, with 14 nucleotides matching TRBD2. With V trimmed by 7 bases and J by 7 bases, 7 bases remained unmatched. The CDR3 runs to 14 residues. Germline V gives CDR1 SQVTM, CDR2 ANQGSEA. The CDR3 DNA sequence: TGCAGCGCCGGGACTAGCGGGAGTATGTATACGCAGTATTTT. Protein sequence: CSAGTSGSMYTQYF.

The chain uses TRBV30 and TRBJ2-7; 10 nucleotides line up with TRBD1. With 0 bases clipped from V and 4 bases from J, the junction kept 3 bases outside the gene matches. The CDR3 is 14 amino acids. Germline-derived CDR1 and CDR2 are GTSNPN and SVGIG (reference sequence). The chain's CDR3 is CAWSVGQGTYEQYF. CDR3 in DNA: TGTGCCTGGAGTGTGGGACAGGGGACGTACGAGCAGTACTTC.

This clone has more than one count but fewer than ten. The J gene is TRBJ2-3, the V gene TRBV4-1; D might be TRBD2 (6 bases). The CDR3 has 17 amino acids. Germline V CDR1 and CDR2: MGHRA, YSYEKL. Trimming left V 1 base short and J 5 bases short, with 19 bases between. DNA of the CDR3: TGCGCCAGCAGCCAAGTTTTCGTCCGGGAGAAGGAAGATACGCAGTATTTT. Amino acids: CASSQVFVREKEDTQYF.

CDR3 DNA sequence: TGTGCCAGCAGCTCTTGGACAGGGGGTGAAAAACTGTTTTTT. Translated: CASSSWTGGEKLFF. This chain joins TRBV7-9 and TRBJ1-4, with 10 nucleotides matching TRBD1. V shed 4 bases, J shed 7 bases, and the junction held 3 bases outside the gene matches. CDR3 length: 14 amino acids. The germline gives CDR1 SEHNR, CDR2 FQNEAQ (reference sequence).

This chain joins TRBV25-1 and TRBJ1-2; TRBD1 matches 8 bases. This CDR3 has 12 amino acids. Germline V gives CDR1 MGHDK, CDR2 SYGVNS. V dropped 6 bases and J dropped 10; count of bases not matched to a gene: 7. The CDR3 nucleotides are TGTGCCAGCAGGGAGGGGACAGGTGTCTACACCTTC. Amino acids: CASREGTGVYTF.

Here the CDR3 reads CAWNQGTGTDTQYF. The DNA of the CDR3 is TGTGCCTGGAACCAGGGGACCGGCACAGATACGCAGTATTTT. The chain combines TRBV30 with TRBJ2-3; D perhaps matches TRBD1 (6 bases). The V gene's germline CDR1 is GTSNPN and CDR2 SVGIG (reference sequence). This CDR3 spans 14 amino acids. V dropped 4 bases and J dropped 1 base, with 12 bases sitting between them.

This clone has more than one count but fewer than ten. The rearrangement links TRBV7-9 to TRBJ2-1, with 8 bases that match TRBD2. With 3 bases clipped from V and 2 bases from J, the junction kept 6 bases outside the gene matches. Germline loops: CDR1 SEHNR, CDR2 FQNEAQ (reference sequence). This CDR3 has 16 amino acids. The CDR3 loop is CASSFRSGSPYNEQFF. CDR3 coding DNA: TGTGCCAGCAGCTTTAGGAGCGGGAGCCCCTACAATGAGCAGTTCTTC.

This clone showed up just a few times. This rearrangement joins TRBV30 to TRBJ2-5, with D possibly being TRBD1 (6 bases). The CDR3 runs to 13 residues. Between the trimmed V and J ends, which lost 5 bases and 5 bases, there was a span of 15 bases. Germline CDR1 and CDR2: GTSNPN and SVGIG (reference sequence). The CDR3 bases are TGTGCCTGGTCCACGGGGCAGGGGGAGACCCAGTACTTC. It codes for CAWSTGQGETQYF.

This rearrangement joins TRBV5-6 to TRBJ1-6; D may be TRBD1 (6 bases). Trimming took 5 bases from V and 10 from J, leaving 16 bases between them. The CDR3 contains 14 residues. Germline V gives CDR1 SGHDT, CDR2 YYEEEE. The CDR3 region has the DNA TGTGCCAGCAGTCTCGGACAGACGGGATCACCCCTCCACTTT. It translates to CASSLGQTGSPLHF.

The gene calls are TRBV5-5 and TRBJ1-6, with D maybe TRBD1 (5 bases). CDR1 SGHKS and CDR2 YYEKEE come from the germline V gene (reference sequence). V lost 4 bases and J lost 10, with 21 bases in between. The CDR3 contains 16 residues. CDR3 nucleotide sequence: TGTGCCAGCAGCACACCCATTGGGGGTGGCGACTCACCCCTCCACTTT. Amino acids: CASSTPIGGGDSPLHF.

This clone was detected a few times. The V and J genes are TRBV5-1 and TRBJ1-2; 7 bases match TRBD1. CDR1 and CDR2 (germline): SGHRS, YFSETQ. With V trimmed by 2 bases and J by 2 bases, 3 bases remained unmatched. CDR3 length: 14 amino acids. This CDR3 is CASSFQGENYGYTF. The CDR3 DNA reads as TGCGCCAGCAGCTTTCAGGGGGAGAACTATGGCTACACCTTC.

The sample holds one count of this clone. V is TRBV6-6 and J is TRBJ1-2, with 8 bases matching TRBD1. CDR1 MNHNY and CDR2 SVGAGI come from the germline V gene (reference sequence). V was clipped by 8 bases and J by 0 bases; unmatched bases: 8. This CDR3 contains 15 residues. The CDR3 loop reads CASFRDRSTNYGYTF. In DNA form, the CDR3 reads TGTGCCAGCTTCCGGGACAGGAGTACTAACTATGGCTACACCTTC.

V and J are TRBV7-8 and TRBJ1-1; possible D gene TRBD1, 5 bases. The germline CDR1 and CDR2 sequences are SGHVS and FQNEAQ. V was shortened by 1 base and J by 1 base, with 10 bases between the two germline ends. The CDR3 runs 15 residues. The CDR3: CASSLGTPKNTEAFF. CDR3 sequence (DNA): TGTGCCAGCAGCTTAGGGACACCCAAGAACACTGAAGCTTTCTTT. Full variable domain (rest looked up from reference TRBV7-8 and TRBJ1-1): GAGVSQSPRYKVAKRGQDVALRCDPISGHVSLFWYQQALGQGPEFLTYFQNEAQLDKSGLPSDRFFAERPEGSVSTLKIQRTQQEDSAVYLCASSLGTPKNTEAFFGQGTRLTVV.

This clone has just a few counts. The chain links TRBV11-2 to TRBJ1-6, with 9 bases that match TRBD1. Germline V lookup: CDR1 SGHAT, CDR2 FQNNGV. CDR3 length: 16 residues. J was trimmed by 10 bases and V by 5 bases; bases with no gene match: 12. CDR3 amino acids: CASSTEGQGKGSPLHF. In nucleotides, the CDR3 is TGTGCCAGCAGCACAGAGGGACAGGGAAAAGGGTCACCCCTCCACTTT.

Here the CDR3 reads CASSSRGGGNSPLHF. The CDR3, as DNA: TGTGCCAGCAGCTCCCGTGGGGGGGGGAATTCACCCCTCCACTTT. The chain links TRBV13 to TRBJ1-6, with D possibly being TRBD1 (5 bases). The CDR3 runs to 15 residues. Germline V gives CDR1 PRHDT, CDR2 FYEKMQ (reference sequence). V lost 4 bases and J lost 7, with 14 bases in between.

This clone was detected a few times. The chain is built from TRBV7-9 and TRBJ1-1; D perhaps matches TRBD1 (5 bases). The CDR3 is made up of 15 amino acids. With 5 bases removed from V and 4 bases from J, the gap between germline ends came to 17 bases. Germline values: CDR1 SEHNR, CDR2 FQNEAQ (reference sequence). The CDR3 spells CASSSSQRQRTEAFF. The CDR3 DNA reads TGTGCCAGCAGCAGCAGTCAGAGACAGCGCACTGAAGCTTTCTTT.

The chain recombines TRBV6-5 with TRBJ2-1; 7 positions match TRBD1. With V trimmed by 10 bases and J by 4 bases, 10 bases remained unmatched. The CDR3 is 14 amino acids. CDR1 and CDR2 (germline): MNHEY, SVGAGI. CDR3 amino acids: CATFPSGQYNEQFF. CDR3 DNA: TGTGCCACCTTCCCCTCGGGACAGTACAATGAGCAGTTCTTC.

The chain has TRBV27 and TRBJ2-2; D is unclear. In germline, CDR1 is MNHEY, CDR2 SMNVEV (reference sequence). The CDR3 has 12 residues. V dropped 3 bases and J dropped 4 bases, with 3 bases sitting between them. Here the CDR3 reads CASSFLTGELFF. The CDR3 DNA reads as TGTGCCAGCAGTTTCCTCACCGGGGAGCTGTTTTTT.